Described below is a single T cell receptor (beta chain) sequence and its context. This entry belongs to a study of blood T cell repertoires in COVID-19. Measured with immunoSEQ multiplex PCR; TCRdb has only the in-frame clones, and not every one. The sample lists 110,000 or so clones; about 90% were seen once. Germline CDR1 and CDR2: LNHDA and SQIVND (reference sequence). The CDR3 sequence is 16 residues long. V gave up 9 bases and J gave up 7 bases, with 25 bases separating them. Sequenced sample: peripheral blood. This receptor was obtained from a man between 65 and 85 years old who had recovered from COVID-19. The V gene is TRBV19, the J gene TRBJ1-3; D may be TRBD1 (5 bases). DNA for the CDR3: TGTGCCAGCCATCCCCGAGGGAGGGGTTTCAGGAACACCATATATTTT. Encoded protein: CASHPRGRGFRNTIYF.